This is a list of T cell receptor beta chains from one sample in a study of cytomegalovirus exposure and HLA in healthy donors. The assay was immunoSEQ multiplex PCR, and TCRdb's table has in-frame clones only and misses some. The table has some 150,000 clones, approximately 80% seen once; the top ten hold more than 2%. Material: PBMCs. Every receptor here comes from a boy younger than 10 in good health and CMV-seronegative. Each CDR3 is given with its conserved first and last residue. D genes are given only for firm matches. A row's size may be missing; if present it is once, few, many or a size class.

>TRBJ2-3|NA|TRBV6-1|NA
CASGSWGRVEDTQYF
TGTGCCAGCGGGTCGTGGGGGCGCGTAGAAGATACGCAGTATTTT
>TRBJ1-5|NA|TRBV18|TRBD1
CASSEGTGAKRAQHF
TGTGCCAGCTCAGAGGGGACAGGGGCCAAACGAGCCCAGCATTTT
>TRBJ1-3|NA|TRBV2|NA
CASRETGLGNTIYF
TGTGCCAGCAGGGAGACGGGGTTAGGAAACACCATATATTTT
>TRBJ1-4|NA|TRBV20-1|NA
CSAIREEKLFF
TGCAGTGCCATCCGAGAGGAAAAACTGTTTTTT
>TRBJ1-4|NA|TRBV6-4|NA
CASSPGNHEKLFF
TGTGCCAGCAGCCCCGGGAACCATGAAAAACTGTTTTTT
>TRBJ2-3|NA|TRBV7-9|NA
CASSPPSLKGDTQYF
TGTGCCAGCAGCCCCCCAAGTCTCAAGGGGGATACGCAGTATTTT
>TRBJ2-5|NA|TRBV1|NA
CTSSQGAGGTSGRHKQETQYF
TGCACCAGCAGCCAAGGGGCGGGCGGGACTAGCGGGAGGCATAAACAAGAGACCCAGTACTTC
>TRBJ1-4|NA|TRBV10-3|NA
CATQDRLHEKLFF
TGTGCCACCCAAGACAGGCTCCATGAAAAACTGTTTTTT
>TRBJ2-1|few|TRBV4-3|TRBD1
CASSQGDRVIYNEQFF
TGCGCCAGCAGCCAAGGGGACAGGGTCATCTACAATGAGCAGTTCTTC
>TRBJ1-1|NA|TRBV2|NA
CASSEARGENTEAFF
TGTGCCAGCAGTGAAGCGCGGGGGGAGAACACTGAAGCTTTCTTT
>TRBJ2-7|NA|TRBV7-9|NA
CASSLERQEQYF
TGTGCCAGCAGCTTAGAGCGGCAGGAGCAGTACTTC
>TRBJ1-1|NA|TRBV5-1|TRBD1
CASSTGTGGARTEAFF
TGCGCCAGCAGCACAGGGACAGGGGGCGCCAGAACTGAAGCTTTCTTT
>TRBJ2-1|NA|TRBV4-3|TRBD1
CASSPPRDRPGNEQFF
TGCGCCAGCAGCCCACCCCGGGACAGGCCGGGCAATGAGCAGTTCTTC
>TRBJ2-2|NA|TRBV2|TRBD1
CATGTGVIPDTGELFF
TGTGCCACGGGGACAGGGGTGATTCCTGACACCGGGGAGCTGTTTTTT
>TRBJ2-3|NA|TRBV9|NA
CASSVELGAPADTQYF
TGTGCCAGCAGCGTAGAGCTGGGGGCTCCCGCAGATACGCAGTATTTT
>TRBJ1-5|NA|TRBV2|NA
CAIRGGADGQPQHF
TGTGCCATCCGGGGGGGGGCAGACGGACAGCCCCAGCATTTT
>TRBJ1-3|NA|TRBV7-2|NA
CASSLQPTGNTIYF
TGTGCCAGCAGCTTACAACCTACTGGAAACACCATATATTTT
>TRBJ1-2|NA|TRBV21-1|NA
CASSPVGTAYGYTF
TGTGCCAGCAGCCCCGTAGGGACAGCTTATGGCTACACCTTC
>TRBJ1-4|few|TRBV5-4|TRBD1
CASSLTGGSSEKLFF
TGTGCCAGCAGCCTAACAGGGGGCTCTAGTGAAAAACTGTTTTTT
>TRBJ1-1|NA|TRBV29-1|TRBD1
CRADRGYTEAFF
TGCAGAGCCGACAGGGGATACACTGAAGCTTTCTTT
>TRBJ1-4|NA|TRBV19|TRBD1
CASRSYRGEGKKLFF
TGTGCCAGTAGATCATACAGGGGAGAAGGGAAAAAACTGTTTTTT
>TRBJ1-4|once|TRBV30|TRBD1
CAWSRTGRLSDNEKLFF
TGTGCCTGGAGCCGGACAGGGCGGTTGTCTGACAATGAAAAACTGTTTTTT
>TRBJ1-5|NA|TRBV28|TRBD1
CAGRTGWSNQPQHF
TGTGCCGGACGGACAGGGTGGAGCAATCAGCCCCAGCATTTT
>TRBJ2-7|NA|TRBV6-6|NA
CASSYIPGAYEQYF
TGTGCCAGCAGTTACATCCCAGGGGCCTACGAGCAGTACTTC
>TRBJ2-7|once|TRBV2|TRBD1
CASRATGLLVEDEQYF
TGTGCCAGCAGGGCGACAGGGTTACTGGTCGAGGACGAGCAGTACTTC
>TRBJ1-4|NA|TRBV7-9|NA
CASSSHGTGEDEKLFF
TGTGCCAGCAGCTCACACGGTACGGGGGAGGATGAAAAACTGTTTTTT
>TRBJ2-2|NA|TRBV19|NA
CASSPTSGGELFF
TGTGCCAGTAGCCCAACTAGTGGTGGGGAGCTGTTTTTT
>TRBJ1-5|NA|TRBV5-3|NA
CARSSGRGNQPQHF
TGTGCCAGAAGCTCGGGACGGGGGAATCAGCCCCAGCATTTT
>TRBJ2-7|NA|TRBV2|NA
CASRVSGGREQYF
TGTGCCAGCAGAGTCTCAGGGGGGAGGGAGCAGTACTTC
>TRBJ2-7|NA|TRBV7-2|NA
CASSLLKGLGYEQYF
TGTGCCAGCAGCTTGCTTAAGGGACTCGGCTACGAGCAGTACTTC
>TRBJ1-1|NA|TRBV6-6|NA
CASSAGVTEAFF
TGTGCCAGCAGCGCGGGGGTCACTGAAGCTTTCTTT
>TRBJ2-7|once|TRBV18|TRBD1
CASSRGQTYEQYF
TGTGCCAGCTCACGGGGACAGACCTACGAGCAGTACTTC
>TRBJ2-2|NA|TRBV5-4|NA
CAGRSGTTTGELFF
TGTGCCGGGCGAAGTGGGACAACCACCGGGGAGCTGTTTTTT
>TRBJ2-2|NA|TRBV19|NA
CASSYREYTGELFF
TGTGCCAGTAGTTACCGAGAGTACACCGGGGAGCTGTTTTTT
>TRBJ1-1|NA|TRBV2|NA
CASTEDGVNTEAFF
TGTGCCAGCACAGAGGACGGGGTGAACACTGAAGCTTTCTTT
>TRBJ2-3|NA|TRBV18|NA
CASSPGRDTQYF
TGTGCCAGCTCCCCGGGGAGAGATACGCAGTATTTT
>TRBJ1-1|NA|TRBV18|NA
CASSPRLYRAVYMNTEAFF
TGTGCCAGCTCACCACGGCTATACAGGGCAGTATATATGAACACTGAAGCTTTCTTT
>TRBJ1-3|NA|TRBV28|NA
CASSLLPPGVSGNTIYF
TGTGCCAGCAGTTTATTGCCACCGGGGGTCAGTGGAAACACCATATATTTT
>TRBJ2-4|NA|TRBV7-9|TRBD1
CASSSWDRENIQYF
TGTGCCAGCAGCTCATGGGACAGGGAAAACATTCAGTACTTC
>TRBJ1-2|NA|TRBV4-2|NA
CASSQVDRLYGYTF
TGTGCCAGCAGCCAAGTCGACAGACTCTATGGCTACACCTTC
>TRBJ2-7|NA|TRBV11-2|NA
CASSRDYEQYF
TGTGCCAGCAGCCGAGACTACGAGCAGTACTTC